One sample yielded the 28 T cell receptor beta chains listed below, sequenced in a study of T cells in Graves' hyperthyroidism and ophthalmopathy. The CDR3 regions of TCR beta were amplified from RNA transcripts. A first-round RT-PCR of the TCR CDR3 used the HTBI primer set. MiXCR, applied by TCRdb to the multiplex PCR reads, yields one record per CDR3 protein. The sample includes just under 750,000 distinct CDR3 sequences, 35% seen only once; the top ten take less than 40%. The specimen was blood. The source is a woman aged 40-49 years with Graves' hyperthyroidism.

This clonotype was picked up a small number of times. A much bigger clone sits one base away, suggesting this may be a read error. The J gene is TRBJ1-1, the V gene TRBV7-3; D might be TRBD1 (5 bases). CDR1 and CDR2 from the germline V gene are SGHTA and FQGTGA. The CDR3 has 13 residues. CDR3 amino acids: CASSLQGSTEASF. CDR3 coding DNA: TGTGCCAGCAGCTTACAGGGAAGCACTGAAGCTTCCTTT.

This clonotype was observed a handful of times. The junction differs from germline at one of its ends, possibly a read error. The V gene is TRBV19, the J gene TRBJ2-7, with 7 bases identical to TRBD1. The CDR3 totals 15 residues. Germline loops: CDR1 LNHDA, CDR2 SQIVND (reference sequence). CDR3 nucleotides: TGTGCCAGCAGTACAACTCGACAGGGTCAGGACGAGCAGTACTTC. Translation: CASSTTRQGQDEQYF.

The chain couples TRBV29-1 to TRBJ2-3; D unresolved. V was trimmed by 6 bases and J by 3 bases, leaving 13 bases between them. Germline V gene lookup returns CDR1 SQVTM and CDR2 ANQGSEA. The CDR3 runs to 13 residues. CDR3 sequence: CSVDLTGTDTQYF. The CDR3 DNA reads TGCAGCGTGGATCTTACGGGTACAGATACGCAGTATTTT.

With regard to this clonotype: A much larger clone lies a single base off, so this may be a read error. The CDR3: CASSLGARGEAFF. In DNA, the CDR3 is TGTGCCAGCAGCCTCGGGGCGAGGGGTGAAGCTTTCTTT. The V and J genes are TRBV7-9 and TRBJ1-1, with D perhaps matching TRBD1 (5 bases). Germline CDR1 and CDR2: SEHNR and FQNEAQ (reference sequence). The V gene lost 5 bases and the J gene lost 7 bases, with 14 bases spanning the gap. The CDR3 sequence is 13 residues long.

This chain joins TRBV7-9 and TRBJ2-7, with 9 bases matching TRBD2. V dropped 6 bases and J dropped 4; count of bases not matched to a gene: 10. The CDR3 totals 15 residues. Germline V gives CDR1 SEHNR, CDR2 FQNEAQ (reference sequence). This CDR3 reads CASSLTGGRGYEQYF. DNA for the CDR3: TGTGCCAGCAGTTTGACGGGCGGGAGGGGGTACGAGCAGTACTTC.

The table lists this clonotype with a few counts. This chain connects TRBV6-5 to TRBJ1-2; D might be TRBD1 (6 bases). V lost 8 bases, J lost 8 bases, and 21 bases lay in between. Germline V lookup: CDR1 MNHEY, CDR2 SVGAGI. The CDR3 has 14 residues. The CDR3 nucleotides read TGTGCCAGCCTACTAAGGGACAAAGCAACCGGCTACACCTTC. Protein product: CASLLRDKATGYTF.

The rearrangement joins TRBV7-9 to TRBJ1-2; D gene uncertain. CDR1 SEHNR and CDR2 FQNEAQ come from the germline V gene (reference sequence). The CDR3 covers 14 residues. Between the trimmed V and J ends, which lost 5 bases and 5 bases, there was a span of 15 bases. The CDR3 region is CASSLISLAYGYTF. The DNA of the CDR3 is TGTGCCAGCAGCCTTATATCACTGGCATATGGCTACACCTTC. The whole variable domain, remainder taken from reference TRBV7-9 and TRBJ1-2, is DTGVSQNPRHKITKRGQNVTFRCDPISEHNRLYWYRQTLGQGPEFLTYFQNEAQLEKSRLLSDRFSAERPKGSFSTLEIQRTEQGDSAMYLCASSLISLAYGYTFGSGTRLTVV.

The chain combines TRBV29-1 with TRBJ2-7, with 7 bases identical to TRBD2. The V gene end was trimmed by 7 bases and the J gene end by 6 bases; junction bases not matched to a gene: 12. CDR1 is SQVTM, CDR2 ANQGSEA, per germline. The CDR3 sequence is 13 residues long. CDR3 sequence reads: CSASAGESREQYF. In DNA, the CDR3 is TGCAGCGCATCCGCGGGAGAGTCCCGCGAGCAGTACTTC.

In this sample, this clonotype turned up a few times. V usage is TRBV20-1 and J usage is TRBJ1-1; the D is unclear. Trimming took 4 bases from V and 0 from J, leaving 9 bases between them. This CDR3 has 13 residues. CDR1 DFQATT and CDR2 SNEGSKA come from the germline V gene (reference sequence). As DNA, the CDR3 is TGCAGTGCTAAGGACGGCTTGAACACTGAAGCTTTCTTT. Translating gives CSAKDGLNTEAFF.

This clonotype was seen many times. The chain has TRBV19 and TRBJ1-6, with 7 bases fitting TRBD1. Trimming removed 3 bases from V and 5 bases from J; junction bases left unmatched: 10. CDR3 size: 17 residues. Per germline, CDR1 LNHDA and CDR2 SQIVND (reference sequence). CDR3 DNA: TGTGCCAGTAGTATCCTACAGGGGAGGGGGAATAATTCACCCCTCCACTTT. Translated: CASSILQGRGNNSPLHF.

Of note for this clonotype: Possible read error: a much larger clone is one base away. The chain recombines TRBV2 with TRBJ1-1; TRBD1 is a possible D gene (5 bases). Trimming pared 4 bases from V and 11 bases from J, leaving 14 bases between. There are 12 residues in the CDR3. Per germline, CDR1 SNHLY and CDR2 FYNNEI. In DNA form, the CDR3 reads TGTGCCAGCAGTGGATGGTCAGGGCCGGCTTTCTTT. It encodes CASSGWSGPAFF. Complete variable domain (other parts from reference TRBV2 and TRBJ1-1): EPEVTQTPSHQVTQMGQEVILRCVPISNHLYFYWYRQILGQKVEFLVSFYNNEISEKSEIFDDQFSVERPDGSNFTLKIRSTKLEDSAMYFCASSGWSGPAFFGQGTRLTVV.

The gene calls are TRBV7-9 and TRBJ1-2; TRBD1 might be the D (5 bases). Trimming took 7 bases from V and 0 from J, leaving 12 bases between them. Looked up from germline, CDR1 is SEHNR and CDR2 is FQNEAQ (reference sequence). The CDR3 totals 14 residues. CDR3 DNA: TGTGCCAGCACCCGTAGGGGTCCTAACTATGGCTACACCTTC. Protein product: CASTRRGPNYGYTF. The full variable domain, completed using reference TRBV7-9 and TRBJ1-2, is DTGVSQNPRHKITKRGQNVTFRCDPISEHNRLYWYRQTLGQGPEFLTYFQNEAQLEKSRLLSDRFSAERPKGSFSTLEIQRTEQGDSAMYLCASTRRGPNYGYTFGSGTRLTVV.

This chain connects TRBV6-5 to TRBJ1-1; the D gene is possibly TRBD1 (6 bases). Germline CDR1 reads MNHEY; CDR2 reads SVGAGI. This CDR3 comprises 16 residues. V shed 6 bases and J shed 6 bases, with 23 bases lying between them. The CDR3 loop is CASSNIPAFRQAEAFF. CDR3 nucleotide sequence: TGTGCCAGCAGCAATATACCTGCTTTTCGACAGGCTGAAGCTTTCTTT.

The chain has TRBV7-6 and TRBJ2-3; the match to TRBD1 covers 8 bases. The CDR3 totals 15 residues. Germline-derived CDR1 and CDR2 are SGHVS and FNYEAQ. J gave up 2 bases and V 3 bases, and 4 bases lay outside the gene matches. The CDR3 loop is CASSFGTGHTDTQYF. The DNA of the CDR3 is TGTGCCAGCAGCTTTGGGACAGGCCACACAGATACGCAGTATTTT.

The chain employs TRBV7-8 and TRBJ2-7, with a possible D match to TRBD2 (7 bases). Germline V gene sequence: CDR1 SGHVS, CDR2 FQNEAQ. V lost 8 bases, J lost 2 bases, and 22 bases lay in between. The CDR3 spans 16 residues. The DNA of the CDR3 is TGTGCCAGCTCCCCTGGGACCGTAGGGGGGGCCTACGAGCAGTACTTC. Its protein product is CASSPGTVGGAYEQYF.

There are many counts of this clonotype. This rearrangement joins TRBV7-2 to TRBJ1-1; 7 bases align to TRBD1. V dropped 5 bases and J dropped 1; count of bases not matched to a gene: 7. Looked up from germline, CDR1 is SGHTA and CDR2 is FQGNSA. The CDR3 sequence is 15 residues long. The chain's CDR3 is CASSPRQGKNTEAFF. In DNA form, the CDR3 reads TGTGCCAGCAGCCCACGACAGGGCAAGAACACTGAAGCTTTCTTT.

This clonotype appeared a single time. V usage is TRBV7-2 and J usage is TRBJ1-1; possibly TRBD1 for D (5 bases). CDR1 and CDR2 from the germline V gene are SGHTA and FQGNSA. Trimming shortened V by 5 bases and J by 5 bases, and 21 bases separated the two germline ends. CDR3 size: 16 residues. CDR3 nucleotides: TGTGCCAGCAGCCAAGATCGGAGGGGAGGAAGAACTGAAGCTTTCTTT. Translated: CASSQDRRGGRTEAFF. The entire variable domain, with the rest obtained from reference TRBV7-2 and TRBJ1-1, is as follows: GAGVSQSPSNKVTEKGKDVELRCDPISGHTALYWYRQSLGQGLEFLIYFQGNSAPDKSGLPSDRFSAERTGGSVSTLTIQRTQQEDSAVYLCASSQDRRGGRTEAFFGQGTRLTVV.

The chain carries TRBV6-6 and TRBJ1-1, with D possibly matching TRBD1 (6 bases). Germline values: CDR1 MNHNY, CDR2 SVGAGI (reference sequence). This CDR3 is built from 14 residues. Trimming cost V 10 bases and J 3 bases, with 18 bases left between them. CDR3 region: CATTGYGGHTEAFF. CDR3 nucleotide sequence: TGTGCCACCACCGGTTACGGGGGCCACACTGAAGCTTTCTTT.

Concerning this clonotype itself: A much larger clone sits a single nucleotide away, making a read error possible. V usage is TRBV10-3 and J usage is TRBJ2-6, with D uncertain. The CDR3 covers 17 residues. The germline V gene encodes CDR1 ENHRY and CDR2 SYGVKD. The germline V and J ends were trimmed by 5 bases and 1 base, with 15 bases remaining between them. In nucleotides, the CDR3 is TGTGCCATCAGTTCATACCCCGAAGGTTCTGGGGCCAACGTCCTGACTTTC. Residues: CAISSYPEGSGANVLTF.

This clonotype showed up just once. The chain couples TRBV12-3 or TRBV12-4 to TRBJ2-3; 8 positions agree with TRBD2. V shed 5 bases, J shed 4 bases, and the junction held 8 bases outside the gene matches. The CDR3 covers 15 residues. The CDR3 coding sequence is TGTGCCAGCAGTCCGCGGGGGGCCTCAGCAGATACGCAGTATTTT. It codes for CASSPRGASADTQYF.

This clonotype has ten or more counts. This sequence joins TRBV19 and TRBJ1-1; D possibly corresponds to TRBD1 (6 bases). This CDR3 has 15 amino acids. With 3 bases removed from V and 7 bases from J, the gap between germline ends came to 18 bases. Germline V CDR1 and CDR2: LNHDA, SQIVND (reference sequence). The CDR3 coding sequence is TGTGCCAGTAGTATCACGACAGGACCCAGCCGTGAAGCTTTCTTT. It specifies CASSITTGPSREAFF.

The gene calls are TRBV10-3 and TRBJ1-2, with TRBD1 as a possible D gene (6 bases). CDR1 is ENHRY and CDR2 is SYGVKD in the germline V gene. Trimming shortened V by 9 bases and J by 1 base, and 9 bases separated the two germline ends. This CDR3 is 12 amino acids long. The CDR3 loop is CAMGAVNYGYTF. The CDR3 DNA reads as TGTGCCATGGGGGCAGTTAACTATGGCTACACCTTC.

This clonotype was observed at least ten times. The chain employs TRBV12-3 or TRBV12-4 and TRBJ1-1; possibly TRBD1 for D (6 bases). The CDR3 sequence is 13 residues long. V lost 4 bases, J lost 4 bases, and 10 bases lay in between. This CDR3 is CASSYRDSTEAFF. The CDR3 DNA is TGTGCCAGCAGTTACAGGGATTCCACTGAAGCTTTCTTT.

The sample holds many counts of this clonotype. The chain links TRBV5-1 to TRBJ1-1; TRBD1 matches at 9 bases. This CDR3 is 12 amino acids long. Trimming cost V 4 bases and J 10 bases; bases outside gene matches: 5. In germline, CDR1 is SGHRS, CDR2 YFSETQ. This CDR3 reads CASSAGQGRAFF. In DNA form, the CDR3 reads TGCGCCAGCAGCGCGGGACAGGGTAGAGCTTTCTTT.

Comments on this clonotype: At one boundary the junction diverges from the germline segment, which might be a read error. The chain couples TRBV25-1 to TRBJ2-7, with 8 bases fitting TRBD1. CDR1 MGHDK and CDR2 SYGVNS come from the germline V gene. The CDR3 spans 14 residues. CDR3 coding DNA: TGTGCCAGCCATCGGACAGGGAGCTCCCACGAGCAGTACTTC. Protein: CASHRTGSSHEQYF.

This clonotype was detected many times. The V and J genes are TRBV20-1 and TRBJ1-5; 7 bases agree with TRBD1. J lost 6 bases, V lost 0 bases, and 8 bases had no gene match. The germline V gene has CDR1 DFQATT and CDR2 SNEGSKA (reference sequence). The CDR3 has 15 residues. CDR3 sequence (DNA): TGCAGTGCTAGAGATCAAGGGGGCCCTGCTCAGCCCCAGCATTTT. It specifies CSARDQGGPAQPQHF.

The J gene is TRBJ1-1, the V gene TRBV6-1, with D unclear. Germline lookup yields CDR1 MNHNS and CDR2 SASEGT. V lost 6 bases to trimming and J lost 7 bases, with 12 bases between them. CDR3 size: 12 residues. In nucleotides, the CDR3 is TGTGCCAGCAGGGCCCGGTGGGGTGAAGCTTTCTTT. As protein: CASRARWGEAFF.

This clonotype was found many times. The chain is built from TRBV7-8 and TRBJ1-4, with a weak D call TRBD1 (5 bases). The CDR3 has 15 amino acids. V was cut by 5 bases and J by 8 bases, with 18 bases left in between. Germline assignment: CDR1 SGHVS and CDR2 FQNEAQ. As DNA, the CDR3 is TGTGCCAGCAGCCCCCCCGGCCAGGGTTGGGAAAAACTGTTTTTT. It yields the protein CASSPPGQGWEKLFF.